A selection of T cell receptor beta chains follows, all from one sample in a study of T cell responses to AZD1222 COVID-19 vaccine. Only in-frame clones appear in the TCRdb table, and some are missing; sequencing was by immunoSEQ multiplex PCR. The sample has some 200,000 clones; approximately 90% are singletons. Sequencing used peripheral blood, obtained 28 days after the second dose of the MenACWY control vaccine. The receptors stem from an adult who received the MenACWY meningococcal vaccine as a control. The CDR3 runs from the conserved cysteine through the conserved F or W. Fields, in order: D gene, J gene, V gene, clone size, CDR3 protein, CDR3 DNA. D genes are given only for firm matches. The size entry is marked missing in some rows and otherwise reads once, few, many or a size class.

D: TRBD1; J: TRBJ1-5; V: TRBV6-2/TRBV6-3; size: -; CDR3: CASSYSGQGNQPQHF; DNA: TGTGCCAGCAGTTACTCGGGACAGGGCAATCAGCCCCAGCATTTT
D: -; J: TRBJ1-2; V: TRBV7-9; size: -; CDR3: CASSFIAGEFYGYTF; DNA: TGTGCCAGCAGCTTTATAGCAGGGGAGTTTTATGGCTACACCTTC
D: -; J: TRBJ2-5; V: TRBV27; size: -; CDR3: CASSFTGFETQYF; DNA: TGTGCCAGCAGTTTTACAGGGTTTGAGACCCAGTACTTC
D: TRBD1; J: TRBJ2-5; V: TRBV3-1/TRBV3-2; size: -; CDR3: CASSHLTGGEGETQYF; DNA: TGTGCCAGCAGCCACCTTACAGGGGGCGAAGGAGAGACCCAGTACTTC
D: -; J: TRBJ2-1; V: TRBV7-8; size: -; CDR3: CASSKYIAGSDRNEQFF; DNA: TGTGCCAGCAGCAAATATATTGCGGGATCCGACAGGAATGAGCAGTTCTTC
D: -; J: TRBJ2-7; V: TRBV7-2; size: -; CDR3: CASSLLRETYEQYF; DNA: TGTGCCAGCAGCTTACTGAGGGAAACCTACGAGCAGTACTTC
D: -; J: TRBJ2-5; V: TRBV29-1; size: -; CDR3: CSVAPHRRQETQYF; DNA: TGCAGCGTGGCACCTCACAGGCGCCAAGAGACCCAGTACTTC
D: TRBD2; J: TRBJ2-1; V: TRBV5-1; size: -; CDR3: CASSPTLSAGVVNEQFF; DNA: TGCGCCAGCAGCCCGACCTTAAGCGCGGGAGTAGTGAATGAGCAGTTCTTC
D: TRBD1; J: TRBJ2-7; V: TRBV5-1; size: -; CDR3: CASSPGTGSYEQYF; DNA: TGCGCCAGCAGCCCCGGGACAGGGTCCTACGAGCAGTACTTC
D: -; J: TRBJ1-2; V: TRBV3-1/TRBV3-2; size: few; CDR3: CASSHGREHGYTF; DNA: TGTGCCAGCAGCCATGGCAGGGAGCATGGCTACACCTTC
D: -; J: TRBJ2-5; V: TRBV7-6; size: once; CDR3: CASSFRQGGQETQYF; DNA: TGTGCCAGCAGCTTTCGACAGGGAGGCCAAGAGACCCAGTACTTC
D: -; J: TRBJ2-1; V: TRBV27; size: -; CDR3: CASSLSGIAGNEQFF; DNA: TGTGCCAGCAGTTTATCCGGGATCGCAGGCAATGAGCAGTTCTTC
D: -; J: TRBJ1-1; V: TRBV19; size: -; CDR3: CASKITGSRVGTEAFF; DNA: TGTGCCAGTAAAATAACAGGGTCGAGGGTAGGCACTGAAGCTTTCTTT
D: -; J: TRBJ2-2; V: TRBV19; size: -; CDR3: CASSIEGGWRLFF; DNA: TGTGCCAGTAGTATAGAGGGGGGATGGCGACTGTTTTTT
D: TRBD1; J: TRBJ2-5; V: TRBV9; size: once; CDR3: CASSGLGSGGETQYF; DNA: TGTGCCAGCAGCGGCCTCGGTTCAGGGGGAGAGACCCAGTACTTC
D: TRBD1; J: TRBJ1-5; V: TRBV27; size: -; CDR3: CASSYTGAHQPQHF; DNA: TGTGCCAGCAGTTATACAGGGGCCCATCAGCCCCAGCATTTT
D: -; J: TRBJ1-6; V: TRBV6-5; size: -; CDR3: CASSYSKGRRNSPLHF; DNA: TGTGCCAGCAGTTACTCGAAGGGGCGCCGGAATTCACCCCTCCACTTT
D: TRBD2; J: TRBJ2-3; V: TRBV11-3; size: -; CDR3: CASSVLAGIFTDTQYF; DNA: TGTGCCAGCAGCGTTCTAGCGGGCATCTTCACAGATACGCAGTATTTT
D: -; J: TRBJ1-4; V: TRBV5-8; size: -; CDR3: CASSLRTQGITNEKLFF; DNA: TGTGCCAGCAGCCTACGGACGCAGGGGATTACTAATGAAAAACTGTTTTTT
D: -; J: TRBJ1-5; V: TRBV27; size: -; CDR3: CASSFAGGHQPQHF; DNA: TGTGCCAGCAGTTTTGCGGGAGGCCATCAGCCCCAGCATTTT
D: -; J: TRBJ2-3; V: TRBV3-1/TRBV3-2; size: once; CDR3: CASSLGLPQGGTQYF; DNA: TGTGCCAGCAGCCTCGGACTACCACAAGGTGGGACGCAGTATTTT
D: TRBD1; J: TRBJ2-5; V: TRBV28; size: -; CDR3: CASSSDITAARGNQETQYF; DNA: TGTGCCAGCAGTTCGGACATAACAGCGGCCAGGGGGAATCAAGAGACCCAGTACTTC
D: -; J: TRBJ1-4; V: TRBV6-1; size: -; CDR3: CASRDSTLEKLFF; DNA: TGTGCCAGCCGTGACAGCACGCTTGAAAAACTGTTTTTT